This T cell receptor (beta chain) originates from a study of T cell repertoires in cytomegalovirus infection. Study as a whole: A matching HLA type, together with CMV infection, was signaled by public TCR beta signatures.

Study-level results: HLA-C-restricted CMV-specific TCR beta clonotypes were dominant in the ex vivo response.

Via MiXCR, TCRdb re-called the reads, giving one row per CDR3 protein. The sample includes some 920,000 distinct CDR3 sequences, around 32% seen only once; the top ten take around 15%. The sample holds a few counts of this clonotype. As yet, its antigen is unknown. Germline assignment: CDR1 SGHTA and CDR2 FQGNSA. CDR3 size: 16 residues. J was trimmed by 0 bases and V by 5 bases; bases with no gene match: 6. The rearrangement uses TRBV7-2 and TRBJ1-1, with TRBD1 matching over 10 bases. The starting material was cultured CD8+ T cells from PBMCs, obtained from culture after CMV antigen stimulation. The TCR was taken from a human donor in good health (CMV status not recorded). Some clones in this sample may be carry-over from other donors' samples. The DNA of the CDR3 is TGTGCCAGCAGCCATGGGACAGGGGAAATGAACACTGAAGCTTTCTTT. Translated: CASSHGTGEMNTEAFF.